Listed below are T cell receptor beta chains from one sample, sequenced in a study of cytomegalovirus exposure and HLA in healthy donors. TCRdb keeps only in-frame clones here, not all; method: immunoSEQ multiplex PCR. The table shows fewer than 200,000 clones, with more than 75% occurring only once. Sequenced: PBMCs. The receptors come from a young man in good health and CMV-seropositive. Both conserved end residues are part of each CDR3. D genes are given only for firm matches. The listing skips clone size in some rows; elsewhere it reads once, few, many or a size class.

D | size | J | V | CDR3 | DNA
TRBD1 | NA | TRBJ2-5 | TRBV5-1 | CASSSGQGVETQYF | TGCGCCAGCAGCTCCGGACAGGGGGTAGAGACCCAGTACTTC
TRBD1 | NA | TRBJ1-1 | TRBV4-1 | CASSQLTGVYTEAFF | TGCGCCAGCAGCCAGCTGACAGGGGTTTACACTGAAGCTTTCTTT
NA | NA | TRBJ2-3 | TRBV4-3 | CASSQDRSGSTDTQYF | TGCGCCAGCAGCCAAGATCGGAGCGGTAGCACAGATACGCAGTATTTT
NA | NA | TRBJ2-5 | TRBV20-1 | CSAGRGTQYF | TGCAGTGCTGGCAGAGGGACCCAGTACTTC
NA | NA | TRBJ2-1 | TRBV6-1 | CASSEGGLPYNEQFF | TGTGCCAGCAGTGAGGGGGGTCTCCCCTACAATGAGCAGTTCTTC
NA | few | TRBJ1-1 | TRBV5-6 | CASSLVSGYAEAFF | TGTGCCAGCAGCTTGGTTTCGGGGTACGCTGAAGCTTTCTTT
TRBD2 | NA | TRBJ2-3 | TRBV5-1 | CASSIGLAASTDTQYF | TGCGCCAGCAGCATCGGACTAGCGGCCAGCACAGATACGCAGTATTTT
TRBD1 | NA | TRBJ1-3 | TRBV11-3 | CASSPDRAYGNTIYF | TGTGCCAGCAGCCCCGACAGGGCCTATGGAAACACCATATATTTT
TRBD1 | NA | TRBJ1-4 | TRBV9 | CASSVEARGQLLF | TGTGCCAGCAGCGTAGAGGCTCGGGGACAGTTACTTTTT
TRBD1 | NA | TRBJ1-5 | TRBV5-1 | CASSPGQVNSNQPQHF | TGCGCCAGCAGCCCCGGACAGGTGAATAGCAATCAGCCCCAGCATTTT
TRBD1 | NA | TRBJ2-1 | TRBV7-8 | CASSRKRTGVFNEQFF | TGTGCCAGCAGCCGTAAAAGGACAGGGGTCTTCAATGAGCAGTTCTTC
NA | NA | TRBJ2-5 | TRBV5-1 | CASSLASGGTQYF | TGCGCCAGCAGCTTGGCCTCTGGCGGGACCCAGTACTTC
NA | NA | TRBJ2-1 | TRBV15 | CATSRAPPDEQFF | TGTGCCACCAGCAGAGCCCCTCCTGATGAGCAGTTCTTC
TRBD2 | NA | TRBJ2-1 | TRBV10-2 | CASRDSGSGGNEQFF | TGCGCCAGCAGGGATAGCGGGAGCGGGGGCAATGAGCAGTTCTTC
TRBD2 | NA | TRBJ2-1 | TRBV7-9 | CASKPTSDYNEQFF | TGTGCCAGCAAACCAACTAGCGACTACAATGAGCAGTTCTTC
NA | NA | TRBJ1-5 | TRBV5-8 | CASSFEGGRHQPQHF | TGTGCCAGCAGCTTTGAAGGGGGTCGCCATCAGCCCCAGCATTTT
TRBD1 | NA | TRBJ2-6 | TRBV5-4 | CASSWGTGFASGANVLTF | TGTGCCAGCAGCTGGGGGACAGGGTTTGCCTCTGGGGCCAACGTCCTGACTTTC
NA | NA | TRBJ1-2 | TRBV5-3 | CASSLGGTNYGYTF | TGTGCCAGCAGCTTGGGCGGGACTAACTATGGCTACACCTTC
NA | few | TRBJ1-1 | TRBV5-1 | CASSLEGAEAFF | TGCGCCAGCAGCTTGGAGGGGGCTGAAGCTTTCTTT
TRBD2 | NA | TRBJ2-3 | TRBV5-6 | CASSLDSGFSTDTQYF | TGTGCCAGCAGCTTGGATAGCGGGTTTAGCACAGATACGCAGTATTTT
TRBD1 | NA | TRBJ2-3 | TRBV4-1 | CASSRGQVSTDTQYF | TGCGCCAGCAGCCGAGGACAGGTGAGCACAGATACGCAGTATTTT
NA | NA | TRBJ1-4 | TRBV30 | CAWALEGEKLFF | TGTGCCTGGGCGTTGGAGGGGGAAAAACTGTTTTTT
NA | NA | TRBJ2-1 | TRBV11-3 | CASSLNSGNEQFF | TGTGCCAGCAGCTTAAATTCCGGGAATGAGCAGTTCTTC
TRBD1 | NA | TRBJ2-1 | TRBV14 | CASSREQGIYNEQFF | TGTGCCAGCAGCCGGGAACAGGGGATTTACAATGAGCAGTTCTTC
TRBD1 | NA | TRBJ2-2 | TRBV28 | CASSPGGHGELFF | TGTGCCAGCAGCCCAGGGGGCCACGGGGAGCTGTTTTTT
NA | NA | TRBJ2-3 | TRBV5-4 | CASSLGAGGRDTQYF | TGTGCCAGCAGCTTGGGGGCCGGAGGGAGGGATACGCAGTATTTT
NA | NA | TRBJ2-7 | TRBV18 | CASSGLAAGSFEQYF | TGTGCCAGCTCGGGGTTGGCGGCGGGGTCATTCGAGCAGTACTTC
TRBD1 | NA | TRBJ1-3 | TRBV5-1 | CASSLTGGTGNTIYF | TGCGCCAGCAGCTTGACAGGGGGCACTGGAAACACCATATATTTT
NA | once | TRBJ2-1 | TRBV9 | CASSPRTLYNEQFF | TGTGCCAGCAGCCCGAGGACTTTGTACAATGAGCAGTTCTTC
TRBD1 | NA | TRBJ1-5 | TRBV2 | CASSNDRGLNQPQHF | TGTGCCAGCAGCAACGACAGGGGGCTAAATCAGCCCCAGCATTTT
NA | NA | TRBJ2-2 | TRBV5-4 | CASSRYYTGELFF | TGTGCCAGCAGTAGATACTACACCGGGGAGCTGTTTTTT
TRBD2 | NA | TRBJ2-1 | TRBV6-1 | CASGLAGAFEQFF | TGTGCCTCGGGACTAGCGGGAGCATTTGAGCAGTTCTTC
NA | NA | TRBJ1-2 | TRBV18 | CASSPGPNYGYTF | TGTGCCAGCTCACCTGGCCCTAACTATGGCTACACCTTC
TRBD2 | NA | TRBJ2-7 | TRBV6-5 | CASSPGGQPHYEQYF | TGTGCCAGCAGTCCGGGGGGGCAACCCCATTACGAGCAGTACTTC
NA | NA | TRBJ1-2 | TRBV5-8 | CASSEPPWTESFYGYTF | TGTGCCAGCAGCGAACCCCCCTGGACAGAGAGTTTCTATGGCTACACCTTC
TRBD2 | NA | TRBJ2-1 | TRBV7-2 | CASSPGGGGKNEQFF | TGTGCCAGCAGCCCCGGCGGGGGGGGGAAAAATGAGCAGTTCTTC
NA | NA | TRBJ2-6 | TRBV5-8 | CASSLEAAYSGANVLTF | TGTGCCAGCAGCTTGGAGGCGGCATACTCTGGAGCCAACGTCCTGACTTTC
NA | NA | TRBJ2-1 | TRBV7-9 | CASSSRGVYNEQFF | TGTGCCAGCAGCTCCAGGGGAGTATACAATGAGCAGTTCTTC